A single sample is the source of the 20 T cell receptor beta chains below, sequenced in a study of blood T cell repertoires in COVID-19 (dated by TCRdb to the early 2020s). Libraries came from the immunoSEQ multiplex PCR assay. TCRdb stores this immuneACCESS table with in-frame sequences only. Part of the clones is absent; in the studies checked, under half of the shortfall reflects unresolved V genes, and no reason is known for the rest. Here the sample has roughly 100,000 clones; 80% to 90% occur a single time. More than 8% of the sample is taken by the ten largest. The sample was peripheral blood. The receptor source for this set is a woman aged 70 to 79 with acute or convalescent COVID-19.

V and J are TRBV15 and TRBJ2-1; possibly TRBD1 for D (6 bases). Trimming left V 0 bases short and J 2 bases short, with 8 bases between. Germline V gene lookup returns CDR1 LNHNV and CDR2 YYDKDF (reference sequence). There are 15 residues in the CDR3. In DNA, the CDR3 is TGTGCCACCAGCAGAGATGGGGGCCCCTACAATGAGCAGTTCTTC. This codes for CATSRDGGPYNEQFF.

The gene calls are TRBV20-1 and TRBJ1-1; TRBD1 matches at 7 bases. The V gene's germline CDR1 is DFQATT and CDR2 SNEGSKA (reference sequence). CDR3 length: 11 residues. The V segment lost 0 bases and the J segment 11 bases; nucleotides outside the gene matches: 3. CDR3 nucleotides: TGCAGTGCTAGAGATAGGGGGCATGCTTTCTTT. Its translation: CSARDRGHAFF.

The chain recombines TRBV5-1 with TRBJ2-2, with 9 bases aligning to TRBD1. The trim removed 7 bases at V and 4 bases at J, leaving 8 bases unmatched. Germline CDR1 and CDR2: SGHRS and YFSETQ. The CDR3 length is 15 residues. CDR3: CASRDGTGITGELFF. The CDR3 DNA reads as TGCGCCAGCCGCGACGGGACAGGGATCACCGGGGAGCTGTTTTTT.

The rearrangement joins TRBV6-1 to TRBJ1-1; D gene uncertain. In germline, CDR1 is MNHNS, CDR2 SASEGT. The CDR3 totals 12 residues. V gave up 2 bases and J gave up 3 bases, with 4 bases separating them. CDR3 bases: TGTGCCAGCAGTGAACCGGACACTGAAGCTTTCTTT. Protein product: CASSEPDTEAFF.

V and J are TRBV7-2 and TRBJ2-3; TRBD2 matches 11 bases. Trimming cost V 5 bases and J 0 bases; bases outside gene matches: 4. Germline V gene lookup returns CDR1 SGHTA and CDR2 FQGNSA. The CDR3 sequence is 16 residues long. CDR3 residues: CASSHTSGGSTDTQYF. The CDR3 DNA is TGTGCCAGCAGCCACACTAGCGGGGGTAGCACAGATACGCAGTATTTT.

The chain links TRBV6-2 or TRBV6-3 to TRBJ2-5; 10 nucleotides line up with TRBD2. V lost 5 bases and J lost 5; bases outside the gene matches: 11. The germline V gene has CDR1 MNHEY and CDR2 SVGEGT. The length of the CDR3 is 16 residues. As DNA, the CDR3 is TGTGCCAGCAGTCTTGGGACTAGCGCCTTCCGGGAGACCCAGTACTTC. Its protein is CASSLGTSAFRETQYF.

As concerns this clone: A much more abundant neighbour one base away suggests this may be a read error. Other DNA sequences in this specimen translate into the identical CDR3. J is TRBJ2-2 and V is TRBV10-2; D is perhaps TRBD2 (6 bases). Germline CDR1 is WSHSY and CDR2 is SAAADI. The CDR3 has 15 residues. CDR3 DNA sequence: TGCGCCAGCAGAGGGACTCCGGGTGGCACCGGAGAGCTGTTTTTT. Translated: CASRGTPGGTGELFF.

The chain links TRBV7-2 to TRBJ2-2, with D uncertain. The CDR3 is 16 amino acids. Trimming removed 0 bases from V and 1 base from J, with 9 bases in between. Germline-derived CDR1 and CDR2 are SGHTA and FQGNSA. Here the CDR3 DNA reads TGTGCCAGCAGCTTAGCACGTCCGGGGAACACCGGGGAGCTGTTTTTT. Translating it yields CASSLARPGNTGELFF.

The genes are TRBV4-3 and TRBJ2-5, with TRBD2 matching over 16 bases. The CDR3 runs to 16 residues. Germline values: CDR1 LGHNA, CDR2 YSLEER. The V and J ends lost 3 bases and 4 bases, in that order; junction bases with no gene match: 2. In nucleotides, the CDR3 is TGCGCCAGCAGCCATGGGACTAGCGGGAGGGGAGAGACCCAGTACTTC. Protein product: CASSHGTSGRGETQYF.

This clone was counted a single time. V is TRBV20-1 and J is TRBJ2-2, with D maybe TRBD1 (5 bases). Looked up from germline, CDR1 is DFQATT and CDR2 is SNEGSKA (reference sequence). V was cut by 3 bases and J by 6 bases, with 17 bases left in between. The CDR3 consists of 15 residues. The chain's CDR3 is CSASLPGFSAGELFF. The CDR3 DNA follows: TGCAGTGCTAGTCTGCCAGGGTTTAGTGCCGGGGAGCTGTTTTTT.

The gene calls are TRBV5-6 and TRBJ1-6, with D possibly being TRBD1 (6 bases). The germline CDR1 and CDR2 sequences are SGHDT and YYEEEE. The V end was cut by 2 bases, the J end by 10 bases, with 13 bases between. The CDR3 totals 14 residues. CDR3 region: CASSFRGRGSPLHF. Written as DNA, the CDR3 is TGTGCCAGCAGCTTCAGGGGACGAGGGTCACCCCTCCACTTT.

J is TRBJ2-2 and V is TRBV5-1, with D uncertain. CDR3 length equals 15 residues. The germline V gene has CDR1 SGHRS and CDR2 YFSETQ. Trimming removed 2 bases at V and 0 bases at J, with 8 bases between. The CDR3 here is CASSLSVTNTGELFF. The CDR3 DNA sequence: TGCGCCAGCAGCTTATCGGTGACGAACACCGGGGAGCTGTTTTTT.

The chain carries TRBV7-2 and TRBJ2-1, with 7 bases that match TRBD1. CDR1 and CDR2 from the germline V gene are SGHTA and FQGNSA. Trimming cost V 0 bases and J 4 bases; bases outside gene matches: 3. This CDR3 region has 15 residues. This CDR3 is CASSLARGPYNEQFF. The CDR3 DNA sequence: TGTGCCAGCAGCTTAGCTAGGGGGCCTTACAATGAGCAGTTCTTC.

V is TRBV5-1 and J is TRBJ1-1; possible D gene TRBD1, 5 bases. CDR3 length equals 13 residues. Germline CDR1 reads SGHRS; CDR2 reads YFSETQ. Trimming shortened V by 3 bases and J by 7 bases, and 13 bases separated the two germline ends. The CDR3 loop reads CASSSGGEDEAFF. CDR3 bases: TGCGCCAGCAGCTCTGGAGGGGAAGATGAAGCTTTCTTT.

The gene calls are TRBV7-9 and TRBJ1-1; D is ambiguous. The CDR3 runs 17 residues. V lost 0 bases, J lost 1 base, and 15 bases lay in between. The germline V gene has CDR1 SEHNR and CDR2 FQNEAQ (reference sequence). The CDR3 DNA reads TGTGCCAGCAGCTTAGCGCCCTTAGGACGGGGGAACACTGAAGCTTTCTTT. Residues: CASSLAPLGRGNTEAFF. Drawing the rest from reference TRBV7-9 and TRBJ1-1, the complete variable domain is DTGVSQNPRHKITKRGQNVTFRCDPISEHNRLYWYRQTLGQGPEFLTYFQNEAQLEKSRLLSDRFSAERPKGSFSTLEIQRTEQGDSAMYLCASSLAPLGRGNTEAFFGQGTRLTVV.

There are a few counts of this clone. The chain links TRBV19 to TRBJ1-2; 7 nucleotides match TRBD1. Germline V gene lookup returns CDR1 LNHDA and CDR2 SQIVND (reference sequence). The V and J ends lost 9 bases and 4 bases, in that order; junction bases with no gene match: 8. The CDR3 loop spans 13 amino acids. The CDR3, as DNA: TGTGCCAGCCCGCAGACAGGGAGCTATGGCTACACCTTC. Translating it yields CASPQTGSYGYTF.

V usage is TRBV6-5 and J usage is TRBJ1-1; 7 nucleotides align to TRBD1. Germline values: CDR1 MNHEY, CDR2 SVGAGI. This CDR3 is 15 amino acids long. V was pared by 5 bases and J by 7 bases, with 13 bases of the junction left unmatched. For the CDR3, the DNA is TGTGCCAGCAGTAACCGGACAGGCCCCTACCTTGAAGCTTTCTTT. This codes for CASSNRTGPYLEAFF.

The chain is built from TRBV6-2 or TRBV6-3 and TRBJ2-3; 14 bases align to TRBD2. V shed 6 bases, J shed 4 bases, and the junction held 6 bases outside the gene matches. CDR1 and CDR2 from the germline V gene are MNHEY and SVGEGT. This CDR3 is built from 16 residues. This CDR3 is CASSQGTSGRSDTQYF. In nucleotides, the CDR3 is TGTGCCAGCAGCCAAGGGACTAGCGGGAGATCAGATACGCAGTATTTT.

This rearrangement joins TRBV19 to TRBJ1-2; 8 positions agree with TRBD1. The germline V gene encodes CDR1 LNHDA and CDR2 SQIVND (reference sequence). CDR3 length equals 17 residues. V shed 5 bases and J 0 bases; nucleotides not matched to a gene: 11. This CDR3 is CASSSPRQGTTNYGYTF. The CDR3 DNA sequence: TGTGCCAGTAGTTCCCCGAGACAGGGGACGACTAACTATGGCTACACCTTC.

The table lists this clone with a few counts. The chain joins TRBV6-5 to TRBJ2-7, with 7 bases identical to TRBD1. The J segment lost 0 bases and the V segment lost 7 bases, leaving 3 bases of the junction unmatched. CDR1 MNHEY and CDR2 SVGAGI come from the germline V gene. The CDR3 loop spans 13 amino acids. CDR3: CASTRDSSYEQYF. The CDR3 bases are TGTGCCAGCACGAGGGACAGCTCCTACGAGCAGTACTTC.